The 22 T cell receptor beta chains in this list originate from one sample, sequenced in a study of T cells in Graves' hyperthyroidism and ophthalmopathy. Researchers took RNA transcripts and amplified the TCR beta CDR3 regions from them. The HTBI primer set was used in a first-round RT-PCR of the TCR CDR3. TCRdb re-called the multiplex PCR reads with MiXCR, one entry per CDR3 protein. The data hold some 600,000 distinct CDR3 sequences, with 35% to 55% observed a single time. The sample taken for sequencing was peripheral blood or thyroid tissue (not recorded which). Receptor source: a woman between 18 and 29 years old with Graves' hyperthyroidism.

The sample holds a few counts of this clonotype. The junction does not match germline at one end; this may be a read error. This sequence joins TRBV7-8 and TRBJ1-2, with D possibly TRBD1 on 5 matching bases. The CDR3 contains 15 residues. The V gene's germline CDR1 is SGHVS and CDR2 FQNEAQ. CDR3 in DNA: TGCGCCAGCAGCCAACTTGGGGGAAGGGACTATGGCTACACCTTC. Amino acid sequence: CASSQLGGRDYGYTF.

The V gene is TRBV7-9, the J gene TRBJ2-7; 7 bases fit TRBD1. V lost 7 bases, J lost 7 bases, and 7 bases stayed unmatched. CDR1 and CDR2 (germline): SEHNR, FQNEAQ (reference sequence). CDR3 length: 12 residues. The CDR3 DNA follows: TGTGCCAGCACCGACAGGGTTGGGGAGCAGTACTTC. Protein sequence: CASTDRVGEQYF.

Written as DNA, the CDR3 is TGTGCCAGCAGTGGGGGACTTAGGTTCGGGGGTGAAAAACTGTTTTTT. It specifies CASSGGLRFGGEKLFF. The gene calls are TRBV2 and TRBJ1-4, with a possible D match to TRBD1 (5 bases). The ends were cut back, 4 bases at V and 7 bases at J, with 19 bases in the middle. Germline V gives CDR1 SNHLY, CDR2 FYNNEI. The CDR3 extends over 16 amino acids.

This clonotype has at least ten counts. CDR3 amino acids: CASSLAGQGRYEQYF. Here the CDR3 DNA reads TGTGCCAGCAGCCTTGCCGGACAGGGACGCTACGAGCAGTACTTC. J is TRBJ2-7 and V is TRBV2, with TRBD1 matching over 8 bases. CDR1 SNHLY and CDR2 FYNNEI come from the germline V gene. The CDR3 is 15 residues long. V lost 6 bases and J lost 3; bases outside the gene matches: 10.

Points on this clonotype: It is likely a read error, because the conserved phenylalanine at the end of the CDR3 is missing. The DNA is omitted, as the CDR3 cannot be located on it reliably, and the CDR3 follows TCRdb's listing. V and J are TRBV7-9 and TRBJ2-6; whether TRBD1, the table's D call, matches the DNA was not checked. In germline, CDR1 is SEHNR, CDR2 FQNEAQ (reference sequence). The CDR3 has 11 amino acids, counting both end residues. The CDR3 sequence is CASSRPAGQGI.

The chain couples TRBV2 to TRBJ1-4; a possible D gene is TRBD1 (5 bases). V was cut by 6 bases and J by 7 bases, with 24 bases left in between. Per germline, CDR1 SNHLY and CDR2 FYNNEI. The CDR3 runs 17 residues. CDR3 region: CASRGGTGDRYGEKLFF. CDR3 bases: TGTGCCAGCAGGGGCGGGACTGGGGACCGTTACGGTGAAAAACTGTTTTTT.

The V call is TRBV7-4, the J call TRBJ1-5; D is unclear. The CDR3 spans 17 residues. V was trimmed by 5 bases and J by 0 bases, leaving 17 bases between them. CDR1 is SGHVT, CDR2 SQSDAQ, per germline. The CDR3 DNA reads TGTGCCAGCAGCGAAAGGGTCGGTGGGTATAGCAATCAGCCCCAGCATTTT. Protein product: CASSERVGGYSNQPQHF.

This clonotype was seen many times. The chain recombines TRBV24-1 with TRBJ2-7, with D perhaps matching TRBD1 (6 bases). Germline V lookup: CDR1 KGHDR, CDR2 SFDVKD. CDR3 length equals 14 residues. The germline V and J ends were trimmed by 5 bases and 5 bases, with 15 bases remaining between them. CDR3 sequence (DNA): TGTGCCACCAGTGGAGGCCAGGGGCTCGACGAGCAGTACTTC. It encodes CATSGGQGLDEQYF.

This clonotype showed up many times. V is TRBV10-3 and J is TRBJ2-5, with 9 bases fitting TRBD1. In germline, CDR1 is ENHRY, CDR2 SYGVKD. CDR3 length: 12 amino acids. V shed 9 bases and J 4 bases; nucleotides not matched to a gene: 3. The CDR3 loop reads CAIGTGRETQYF. The CDR3 coding sequence is TGTGCCATAGGGACAGGGAGAGAGACCCAGTACTTC.

In regard to this clonotype: This sequence may be a read error, since a much larger clone differs from it by one base. The chain joins TRBV2 to TRBJ1-6; D unresolved. The germline V gene encodes CDR1 SNHLY and CDR2 FYNNEI. The CDR3 totals 14 residues. V was cut by 11 bases and J by 0 bases, with 11 bases left in between. CDR3 DNA sequence: TGTGCCGGCACCGTGAGCTCCTATAATTCACCCCTCCACTTT. It encodes CAGTVSSYNSPLHF.

CDR3 in amino acids: CASSLERGQRGYTF. CDR3 in DNA: TGTGCCAGCAGTTTAGAGAGGGGGCAAAGAGGCTACACCTTC. V usage is TRBV12-3 or TRBV12-4 and J usage is TRBJ1-2, with 7 bases fitting TRBD1. This CDR3 has 14 amino acids. Trimming cost V 1 base and J 8 bases; bases outside gene matches: 7.

The chain links TRBV7-2 to TRBJ2-7; either TRBD1 or TRBD2 may supply D (5 bases each). Per germline, CDR1 SGHTA and CDR2 FQGNSA. The CDR3 has 15 residues. V was pared by 5 bases and J by 1 base, with 15 bases between. The CDR3 here is CASSVTGAGSYEQYF. The CDR3 nucleotides read TGTGCCAGCAGCGTGACCGGGGCGGGTTCCTACGAGCAGTACTTC. The whole variable domain, remainder taken from reference TRBV7-2 and TRBJ2-7, is GAGVSQSPSNKVTEKGKDVELRCDPISGHTALYWYRQSLGQGLEFLIYFQGNSAPDKSGLPSDRFSAERTGGSVSTLTIQRTQQEDSAVYLCASSVTGAGSYEQYFGPGTRLTVT.

V gene TRBV7-2 combines with J gene TRBJ1-5; 7 bases map to TRBD1. The CDR3 consists of 15 residues. V gave up 6 bases and J gave up 2 bases; unmatched junction bases: 7. Germline V lookup: CDR1 SGHTA, CDR2 FQGNSA. CDR3 nucleotide sequence: TGTGCCAGCAGGACAGGGTATAGTGGCAATCAGCCCCAGCATTTT. This sequence encodes CASRTGYSGNQPQHF.

The chain couples TRBV5-1 to TRBJ1-1; TRBD1 is a possible D gene (5 bases). Germline V lookup: CDR1 SGHRS, CDR2 YFSETQ. The CDR3 extends over 15 amino acids. Trimming removed 0 bases from V and 1 base from J, with 10 bases in between. This CDR3 reads CASSLVPGRNTEAFF. DNA of the CDR3: TGCGCCAGCAGCTTGGTTCCAGGGAGGAACACTGAAGCTTTCTTT.

The rearrangement uses TRBV7-9 and TRBJ1-5; 7 nucleotides align to TRBD1. Germline trimming cut 4 bases from V and 6 bases from J; bases unmatched to any gene: 9. The CDR3 spans 15 residues. CDR1 and CDR2 (germline): SEHNR, FQNEAQ (reference sequence). The CDR3 region has the DNA TGTGCCAGCAGCTCCGACAGGGCGGAGAGTCAGCCCCAGCATTTT. Amino acid sequence: CASSSDRAESQPQHF.

Remarks on this clonotype: This sequence may be a read error, since a much larger clone differs from it by one base. The CDR3 does not end in the conserved phenylalanine or tryptophan, so this is likely a read error. This chain connects TRBV7-2 to TRBJ2-7; D unclear. The V end lost 4 bases, the J end lost 3 bases, and 10 bases lay between the germline ends. Germline CDR1 and CDR2: SGHTA and FQGNSA. This CDR3 contains 13 residues. The CDR3, as DNA: TGTGCCAGCAGCTCTTACAGAAGCTACGAGCAGTACCTC. The encoded protein is CASSSYRSYEQYL.

The chain couples TRBV29-1 to TRBJ1-1; D may be TRBD1 (6 bases). The V gene's germline CDR1 is SQVTM and CDR2 ANQGSEA. The length of the CDR3 is 14 residues. Deletions cut 7 bases from V and 1 base from J, with 16 bases between. The CDR3 loop is CSGLRGMRNTEAFF. CDR3 bases: TGCAGCGGGTTAAGGGGGATGAGGAACACTGAAGCTTTCTTT.

This clonotype was picked up a small number of times. The chain carries TRBV6-5 and TRBJ2-7; D not certain. Trimming left V 4 bases short and J 0 bases short, with 13 bases between. There are 15 residues in the CDR3. The germline V gene encodes CDR1 MNHEY and CDR2 SVGAGI. DNA for the CDR3: TGTGCCAGCAGTTCCCCCCATCAGAGCTCCTACGAGCAGTACTTC. Amino acids: CASSSPHQSSYEQYF.

This clonotype was seen a handful of times. V usage is TRBV7-9 and J usage is TRBJ2-7; 7 bases align to TRBD1. The germline V gene has CDR1 SEHNR and CDR2 FQNEAQ (reference sequence). The CDR3 has 13 residues. The V gene end was trimmed by 5 bases and the J gene end by 5 bases; junction bases not matched to a gene: 6. The CDR3 region is CASSPRQGDEQYF. In DNA form, the CDR3 reads TGTGCCAGCAGCCCGAGACAGGGCGACGAGCAGTACTTC.

This clonotype was found many times. The chain employs TRBV2 and TRBJ1-2; D remains ambiguous. Germline loops: CDR1 SNHLY, CDR2 FYNNEI. The CDR3 is 14 residues long. The germline V and J ends were trimmed by 2 bases and 7 bases, with 14 bases remaining between them. CDR3 sequence reads: CASSELRGGGGYTF. CDR3 bases: TGTGCCAGCAGTGAACTTCGGGGAGGCGGTGGCTACACCTTC.

This chain links TRBV7-8 with TRBJ2-2; TRBD1 agrees at 8 bases. Germline lookup yields CDR1 SGHVS and CDR2 FQNEAQ. V dropped 4 bases and J dropped 8; count of bases not matched to a gene: 0. The CDR3 is made up of 12 amino acids. In DNA form, the CDR3 reads TGTGCCAGCAGCTGGGACAGGGGGGAGCTGTTTTTT. It codes for CASSWDRGELFF.

The count of this clonotype is one. The J gene is TRBJ1-1, the V gene TRBV7-1; 8 bases are shared with TRBD1. TRBV7-1 is known as an ORF, though its function is uncertain. This CDR3 has 16 amino acids. The ends lost 6 bases at V and 1 base at J; junction bases unmatched: 10. For the CDR3, the DNA is TGTGCCAGCAGATCCCGGACAGGGAGATCGAACACTGAAGCTTTCTTT. This translates into CASRSRTGRSNTEAFF.